Listed below are T cell receptor beta chains from one sample, sequenced in a study of CD8 T cells in Susac syndrome. TCRdb re-called the immunoSEQ multiplex PCR reads with MiXCR, one entry per CDR3 protein. The table has 90,000 to 150,000 distinct CDR3 sequences, 85% to 95% seen once. Input material: CD4+ T cells from PBMCs. The receptors come from a human donor with multiple sclerosis. Each CDR3 is given with its conserved first and last residue. Each record gives: CDR3 length, V gene, J gene, D gene, clone size, CDR3 DNA, CDR3 protein. The D gene is left open where the match is weak. Some rows have no size entry. The others give once, few or many, or a class for an expanded clone.

15	TRBV7-2	TRBJ2-3	TRBD2	.	TGTGCCAGCACCCTAAGCGGGGCCCCTACAGATACGCAGTATTTT	CASTLSGAPTDTQYF
14	TRBV6-5	TRBJ2-1	TRBD2	.	TGTGCCAGCAGTCTAGCGGGGGGGGACAATGAGCAGTTCTTC	CASSLAGGDNEQFF
12	TRBV30	TRBJ2-7	.	.	TGTGCCTGGTCTCGGGAGAGGGGCGAGCAGTACTTC	CAWSRERGEQYF
14	TRBV5-4	TRBJ1-1	.	.	TGTGCCAGCAGCTTGAGACGGATGAACACTGAAGCTTTCTTT	CASSLRRMNTEAFF
15	TRBV27	TRBJ1-6	.	.	TGTGCCAGCAATACCGGCAGGGACTATAATTCACCCCTCCACTTT	CASNTGRDYNSPLHF
14	TRBV9	TRBJ2-5	TRBD2	.	TGTGCCAGCAGCACGGGACTAGCTATGGAGACCCAGTACTTC	CASSTGLAMETQYF
16	TRBV12-3/TRBV12-4	TRBJ2-7	TRBD2	.	TGTGCCAGCAGTTTTCCCGGGGGGAGCCTTCTCTACGAGCAGTACTTC	CASSFPGGSLLYEQYF
12	TRBV7-9	TRBJ2-7	TRBD1	few	TGTGCCAGCAGCCCCGACAGGGCCGAGCAGTACTTC	CASSPDRAEQYF
15	TRBV4-1	TRBJ1-5	TRBD1	.	TGCGCCAGCAGCCTCTCCCTGACAGGGTATCAGCCCCAGCATTTT	CASSLSLTGYQPQHF
15	TRBV12-3/TRBV12-4	TRBJ1-5	TRBD1	.	TGTGCCAGCAGTTTGGGACAGGGTTGGGATCAGCCCCAGCATTTT	CASSLGQGWDQPQHF
15	TRBV6-2/TRBV6-3	TRBJ2-3	TRBD2	.	TGTGCCAGCAGTCCCTGGACTAGCGGCACAGATACGCAGTATTTT	CASSPWTSGTDTQYF
15	TRBV6-1	TRBJ2-7	TRBD1	.	TGTGCCAGCACCTCCCCTGGGACAGCTTTCTACGAGCAGTACTTC	CASTSPGTAFYEQYF
13	TRBV28	TRBJ1-2	.	.	TGTGCCAGCAGTTTTCATAGCAACTATGGCTACACCTTC	CASSFHSNYGYTF
18	TRBV12-5	TRBJ2-1	TRBD2	.	TGTGCTAGTGGTTTACCACTAGCGGGGGGGCAGGTTTACAATGAGCAGTTCTTC	CASGLPLAGGQVYNEQFF
14	TRBV5-1	TRBJ1-1	TRBD1	.	TGCGCCAGCAGCCTGAACCCGGGACAGCTTGAAGCTTTCTTT	CASSLNPGQLEAFF
14	TRBV20-1	TRBJ1-5	.	.	TGCAGTGCTAGAGATAGGCAGGGCAATCAGCCCCAGCATTTT	CSARDRQGNQPQHF
14	TRBV5-4	TRBJ1-2	TRBD1	.	TGTGCCAGCAGCTCCTCCGGGACAGACCTGGGCTACACCTTC	CASSSSGTDLGYTF
13	TRBV2	TRBJ2-3	TRBD2	.	TGTGCCCGTGGGCGGGGGGTCACAGATACGCAGTATTTT	CARGRGVTDTQYF
12	TRBV7-2	TRBJ1-2	.	.	TGTGCCAGCAGCCCGTACTACCGTGGCTACACCTTC	CASSPYYRGYTF
16	TRBV11-2	TRBJ1-3	.	.	TGTGCCAGCAGCGTTAGCCGGGACAACTCTGGAAACACCATATATTTT	CASSVSRDNSGNTIYF
14	TRBV30	TRBJ1-5	.	.	TGTGCCTGGGATCTCGGCAGAGGAGGCCAGCCCCAGCATTTT	CAWDLGRGGQPQHF
17	TRBV19	TRBJ2-5	TRBD1	.	TGTGCCAGTAGTATAGTGTACGGGACAGCGTACCAAGAGACCCAGTACTTC	CASSIVYGTAYQETQYF
16	TRBV19	TRBJ2-7	.	.	TGTGCCAGTAGTATAGGAGGGCAGGTCTCTTCCTACGAGCAGTACTTC	CASSIGGQVSSYEQYF
13	TRBV7-2	TRBJ1-2	.	.	TGTGCCAGCAGCACCGGGACACTCAATGGCTACACCTTC	CASSTGTLNGYTF
14	TRBV12-3/TRBV12-4	TRBJ2-7	TRBD1	.	TGTGCCAGCAGTCCGGGACAGGGGAACTACGAGCAGTACTTC	CASSPGQGNYEQYF
13	TRBV30	TRBJ2-7	.	.	TGTGCCTGGAGTGCCCGCGGGCCTGAGGGGCAGTACTTC	CAWSARGPEGQYF
12	TRBV29-1	TRBJ1-2	.	once	TGCAGCGTCGAAACAGGGTACTATGGCTACACCTTC	CSVETGYYGYTF
17	TRBV4-2	TRBJ2-5	.	.	TGTGCCAGCAGCCAAGGTCGAGCATCTGAACCGGGGGAGACCCAGTACTTC	CASSQGRASEPGETQYF
12	TRBV14	TRBJ1-3	.	once	TGTGCCAGCAGCGGGTACGGAAACACCATATATTTT	CASSGYGNTIYF
16	TRBV7-9	TRBJ1-3	TRBD1	.	TGTGCCAGCAGCTCTCCCGCAGGGGGCCTTGGAAACACCATATATTTT	CASSSPAGGLGNTIYF
16	TRBV6-5	TRBJ1-3	.	.	TGTGCCAGCAGTTTCGGAAGGGGTGGCACTGGAAACACCATATATTTT	CASSFGRGGTGNTIYF
15	TRBV4-3	TRBJ1-2	.	once	TGCGCCAGCAGCCAAGTAGCCCAGGCGCCCCGCGGCTACACCTTC	CASSQVAQAPRGYTF
13	TRBV4-3	TRBJ2-3	.	once	TGCGCCAGCAGCCGCTCGGTCCCAGATACGCAGTATTTT	CASSRSVPDTQYF
14	TRBV18	TRBJ2-7	.	.	TGTGCCAGCTCACCCTCGGGACCGTCCTACGAGCAGTACTTC	CASSPSGPSYEQYF
15	TRBV7-2	TRBJ2-3	.	few	TGTGCCAGCAGCTTAGGGGCGGGGACGGCAGATACGCAGTATTTT	CASSLGAGTADTQYF
10	TRBV30	TRBJ1-1	.	.	TGTGCCTGGGGGTCCTATGAAGCTTTCTTT	CAWGSYEAFF
16	TRBV19	TRBJ1-5	TRBD1	.	TGTGCCAGTAGTATAACAGGGGAGGTAGGCAATCAGCCCCAGCATTTT	CASSITGEVGNQPQHF
14	TRBV28	TRBJ1-2	TRBD1	.	TGTGCCAGCAGCATACAGGGGGCGATCTATGGCTACACCTTC	CASSIQGAIYGYTF
13	TRBV3-1	TRBJ2-5	TRBD2	few	TGTGCCAGCAGCCACCGAGCGGGGGAGACCCAGTACTTC	CASSHRAGETQYF
14	TRBV6-1	TRBJ1-4	.	.	TGTGCCAGCAGTGAAGCAGGACAAGGGGAAAAACTGTTTTTT	CASSEAGQGEKLFF
14	TRBV20-1	TRBJ1-1	.	once	TGCAGTGTCAGGTGGGGGGGAATGAACACTGAAGCTTTCTTT	CSVRWGGMNTEAFF
16	TRBV20-1	TRBJ2-3	TRBD2	.	TGCAGTGCTAGCCCGGGACTAGCGGGGGGCACAGATACGCAGTATTTT	CSASPGLAGGTDTQYF
11	TRBV20-1	TRBJ2-3	.	.	TGCAGTGCTTTGAGCTCAGATACGCAGTATTTT	CSALSSDTQYF
14	TRBV29-1	TRBJ1-6	TRBD1	.	TGCAGCGTTTCACAGGGGGCTAGGGATTCACCCCTCCACTTT	CSVSQGARDSPLHF
13	TRBV19	TRBJ1-1	.	.	TGTGCCAGTAGCCACAGGGAAATATCTGAAGCTTTCTTT	CASSHREISEAFF
14	TRBV5-1	TRBJ2-5	.	once	TGCGCCAGCAGCTCGCAAGGGGGAAGAGAGACCCAGTACTTC	CASSSQGGRETQYF
16	TRBV6-2/TRBV6-3	TRBJ1-1	.	.	TGTGCCAGCAGTAGGCGGGTTGTCACGGAGGACACTGAAGCTTTCTTT	CASSRRVVTEDTEAFF
15	TRBV3-1	TRBJ1-2	.	.	TGTGCCAGCAGCCAGGGGGCTAGAGCGCGTTATGGCTACACCTTC	CASSQGARARYGYTF
14	TRBV3-1	TRBJ2-7	.	.	TGTGCCAGCAGCCAGGGCAGGGGAAGCTACGAGCAGTACTTC	CASSQGRGSYEQYF
14	TRBV7-8	TRBJ2-7	.	.	TGTGCCAGCAGCTTAGGGAGACTCTCCTACGAGCAGTACTTC	CASSLGRLSYEQYF
15	TRBV7-2	TRBJ1-6	.	.	TGTGCCAGCAGCTTAGGGTTCCTCCTGAATTCACCCCTCCACTTT	CASSLGFLLNSPLHF
13	TRBV27	TRBJ2-6	.	.	TGTGCCAGCAGTCAAACTGGGGCCAACGTCCTGACTTTC	CASSQTGANVLTF
14	TRBV7-2	TRBJ1-1	.	.	TGTGCCAGCAGCTTAAGTAAGGGGCAGGTTGAAGCTTTCTTT	CASSLSKGQVEAFF
15	TRBV9	TRBJ1-2	TRBD1	.	TGTGCCAGCAGCGCCTCCGACAGGGGTCGAGGTGGCTACACCTTC	CASSASDRGRGGYTF
15	TRBV9	TRBJ1-4	.	.	TGTGCCAGCAGCGTAGGGGGGGGCAGGAATGAAAAACTGTTTTTT	CASSVGGGRNEKLFF
13	TRBV10-3	TRBJ2-3	TRBD1	.	TGTGCCGCCCGGGACAGACGCACAGATACGCAGTATTTT	CAARDRRTDTQYF
15	TRBV10-3	TRBJ1-1	TRBD1	.	TGTGCCATCAGTACTCCTGGGACAGGGGGCCCTGAAGCTTTCTTT	CAISTPGTGGPEAFF